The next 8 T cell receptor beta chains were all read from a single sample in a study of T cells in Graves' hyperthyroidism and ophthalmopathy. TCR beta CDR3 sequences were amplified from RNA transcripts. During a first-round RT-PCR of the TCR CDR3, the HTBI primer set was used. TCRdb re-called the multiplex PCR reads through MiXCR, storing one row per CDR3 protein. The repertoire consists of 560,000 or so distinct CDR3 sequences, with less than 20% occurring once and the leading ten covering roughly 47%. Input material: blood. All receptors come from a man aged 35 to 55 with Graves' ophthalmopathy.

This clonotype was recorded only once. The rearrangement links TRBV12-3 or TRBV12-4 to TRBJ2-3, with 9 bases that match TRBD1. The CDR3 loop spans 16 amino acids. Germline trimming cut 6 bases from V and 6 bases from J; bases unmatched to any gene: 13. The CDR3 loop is CASSSANRGRRDTQYF. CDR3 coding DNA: TGTGCCAGCAGCTCAGCAAACAGGGGGCGCCGGGATACGCAGTATTTT.

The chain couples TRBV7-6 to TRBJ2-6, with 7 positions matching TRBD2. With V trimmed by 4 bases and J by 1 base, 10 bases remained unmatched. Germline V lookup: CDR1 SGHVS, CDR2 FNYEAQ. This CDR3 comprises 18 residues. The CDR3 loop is CASSSPVGGWSGANVLTF. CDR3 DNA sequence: TGTGCCAGCAGCTCGCCGGTGGGGGGGTGGTCTGGGGCCAACGTCCTGACTTTC.

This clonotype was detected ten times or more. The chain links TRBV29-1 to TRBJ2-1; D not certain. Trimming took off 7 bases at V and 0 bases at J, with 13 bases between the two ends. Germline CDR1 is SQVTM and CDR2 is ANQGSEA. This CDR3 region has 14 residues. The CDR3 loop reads CSAAPSSSYNEQFF. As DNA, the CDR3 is TGCAGCGCTGCCCCCTCGAGCTCCTACAATGAGCAGTTCTTC.

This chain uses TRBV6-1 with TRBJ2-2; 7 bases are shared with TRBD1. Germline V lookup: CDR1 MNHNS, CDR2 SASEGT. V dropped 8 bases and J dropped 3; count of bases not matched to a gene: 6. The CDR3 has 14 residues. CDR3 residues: CASRWDRDTGELFF. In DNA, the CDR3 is TGTGCCAGCCGTTGGGACAGAGACACCGGGGAGCTGTTTTTT.

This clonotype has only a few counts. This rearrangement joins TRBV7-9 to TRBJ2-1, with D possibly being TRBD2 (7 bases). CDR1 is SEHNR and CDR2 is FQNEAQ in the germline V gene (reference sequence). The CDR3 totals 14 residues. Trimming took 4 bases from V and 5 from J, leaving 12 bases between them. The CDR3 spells CASSWGGIDNEQFF. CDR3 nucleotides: TGTGCCAGCAGCTGGGGGGGCATCGACAATGAGCAGTTCTTC.

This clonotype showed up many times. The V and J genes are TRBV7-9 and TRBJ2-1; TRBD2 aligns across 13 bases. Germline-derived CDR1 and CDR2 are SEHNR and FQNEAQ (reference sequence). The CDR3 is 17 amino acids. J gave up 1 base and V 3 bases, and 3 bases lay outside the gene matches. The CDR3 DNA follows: TGTGCCAGCAGCTTGGGGGGACTAGCGGGATCCTACAATGAGCAGTTCTTC. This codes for CASSLGGLAGSYNEQFF.

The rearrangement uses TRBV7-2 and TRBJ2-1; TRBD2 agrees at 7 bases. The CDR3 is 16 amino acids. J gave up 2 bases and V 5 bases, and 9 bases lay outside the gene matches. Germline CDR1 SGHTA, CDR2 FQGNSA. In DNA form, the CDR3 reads TGTGCCAGCAGCACCAACCGCCTAGCGGCCTACAATGAGCAGTTCTTC. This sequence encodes CASSTNRLAAYNEQFF.

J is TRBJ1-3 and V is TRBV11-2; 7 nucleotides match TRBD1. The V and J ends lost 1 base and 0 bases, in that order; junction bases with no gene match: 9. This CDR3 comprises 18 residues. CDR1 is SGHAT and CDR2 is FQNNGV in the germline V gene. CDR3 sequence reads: CASSLADRRLISGNTIYF. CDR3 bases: TGTGCCAGCAGCTTAGCGGACAGGCGCCTGATCTCTGGAAACACCATATATTTT. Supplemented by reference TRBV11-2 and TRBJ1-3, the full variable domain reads EAGVAQSPRYKIIEKRQSVAFWCNPISGHATLYWYQQILGQGPKLLIQFQNNGVVDDSQLPKDRFSAERLKGVDSTLKIQPAKLEDSAVYLCASSLADRRLISGNTIYFGEGSWLTVV.